One and the same sample provided the 23 T cell receptor beta chains below, sequenced in a study of T-cell memory formation after mild COVID-19. Each CDR3 protein is one row after TCRdb ran MiXCR on the 5' RACE reads. Here the sample spans approximately 180,000 distinct CDR3 sequences, roughly 17% being singletons. The specimen was PBMCs or a T cell subset sorted from them (not recorded which). These receptors all stem from an adult woman who had mild COVID-19 (a few samples of this study predate the infection). Cell type and time point are not known.

The table lists this clonotype with a few counts. The genes are TRBV9 and TRBJ1-5; 11 nucleotides line up with TRBD1. Germline CDR1 and CDR2: SGDLS and YYNGEE. With V trimmed by 4 bases and J by 4 bases, 7 bases remained unmatched. This CDR3 has 16 amino acids. The CDR3 bases are TGTGCCAGCAGCCCAGGACAGGGGGCCTTAAATCAGCCCCAGCATTTT. This sequence encodes CASSPGQGALNQPQHF.

The sample holds a few counts of this clonotype. This chain connects TRBV20-1 to TRBJ2-3; 10 nucleotides line up with TRBD2. Germline V gives CDR1 DFQATT, CDR2 SNEGSKA (reference sequence). The V gene end was trimmed by 4 bases and the J gene end by 4 bases; junction bases not matched to a gene: 8. The CDR3 extends over 15 amino acids. The CDR3 DNA reads TGCAGTGCTAACCGTCTAGCGGGAGTTTCAGATACGCAGTATTTT. Translated, it gives CSANRLAGVSDTQYF.

This clonotype appeared a few times. V and J are TRBV5-1 and TRBJ2-3; possible D gene TRBD2, 5 bases. V lost 6 bases to trimming and J lost 3 bases, with 17 bases between them. Germline V CDR1 and CDR2: SGHRS, YFSETQ. This CDR3 is built from 15 residues. This chain's CDR3 is CASTETGLGTDTQYF. Written as DNA, the CDR3 is TGCGCCAGCACCGAGACGGGGTTGGGTACAGATACGCAGTATTTT.

This clonotype was detected only a few times. The J gene is TRBJ2-7, the V gene TRBV19; 11 bases align to TRBD2. Germline V gene sequence: CDR1 LNHDA, CDR2 SQIVND (reference sequence). Losses at the gene ends were 4 bases for V and 2 bases for J; bases not matched to a gene: 7. CDR3 length equals 16 residues. The CDR3 sequence is CASSTSSGRNTYEQYF. CDR3 sequence (DNA): TGTGCCAGTAGTACCTCTAGCGGGAGGAACACCTACGAGCAGTACTTC.

The rearrangement joins TRBV3-1 to TRBJ2-1; 11 bases are a match to TRBD1. Germline V gene data show CDR1 as LGHDT and CDR2 as YNNKEL (reference sequence). The trim removed 0 bases at V and 7 bases at J, leaving 8 bases unmatched. This CDR3 contains 17 residues. CDR3 bases: TGTGCCAGCAGCCAAGATTATGGGACAGGGGGGTTAAATGAGCAGTTCTTC. Its protein product is CASSQDYGTGGLNEQFF.

The chain has TRBV6-1 and TRBJ1-5, with D perhaps TRBD1 (5 bases). CDR3 length: 14 amino acids. Germline V gives CDR1 MNHNS, CDR2 SASEGT. The V end lost 9 bases, the J end lost 2 bases, and 14 bases lay between the germline ends. Here the CDR3 reads CASQALGGNQPQHF. Written as DNA, the CDR3 is TGTGCCAGTCAGGCTCTGGGGGGCAATCAGCCCCAGCATTTT.

At least ten counts were recorded for this clonotype. The J gene is TRBJ2-1, the V gene TRBV4-2; D is unresolved. The germline gives CDR1 LGHNA, CDR2 YNFKEQ. V was clipped by 3 bases and J by 4 bases, with 13 bases between them. The CDR3 totals 15 residues. CDR3 loop: CASSQNPEMYNEQFF. For the CDR3, the DNA is TGTGCCAGCAGCCAGAATCCGGAGATGTACAATGAGCAGTTCTTC.

V is TRBV4-3 and J is TRBJ2-1, with 14 bases lining up with TRBD2. Germline-derived CDR1 and CDR2 are LGHNA and YSLEER. The CDR3 contains 17 residues. The V segment lost 4 bases and the J segment 2 bases; nucleotides outside the gene matches: 4. The DNA of the CDR3 is TGCGCCAGCAGCCGATCGACTAGCGGGGGGGCCTACAATGAGCAGTTCTTC. This translates into CASSRSTSGGAYNEQFF.

The CDR3 reads CSVEGAQNTGELFF. CDR3 in DNA: TGCAGCGTTGAGGGGGCTCAGAACACCGGGGAGCTGTTTTTT. The genes are TRBV29-1 and TRBJ2-2, with D perhaps TRBD1 (6 bases). The CDR3 extends over 14 amino acids. The V end was cut by 3 bases, the J end by 1 base, with 9 bases between. CDR1 and CDR2 from the germline V gene are SQVTM and ANQGSEA.

This rearrangement joins TRBV7-3 to TRBJ2-4; 9 nucleotides agree with TRBD1. The CDR3 loop spans 19 amino acids. The germline V gene has CDR1 SGHTA and CDR2 FQGTGA. Trimming cost V 5 bases and J 0 bases; bases outside gene matches: 14. The CDR3 is CASSPGQGKYPVAKNIQYF. DNA of the CDR3: TGTGCCAGCAGCCCGGGACAGGGAAAATACCCTGTAGCCAAAAACATTCAGTACTTC.

Only a few counts were recorded for this clonotype. This sequence joins TRBV24-1 and TRBJ2-5; 11 bases are shared with TRBD1. The length of the CDR3 is 14 residues. The V gene end was trimmed by 7 bases and the J gene end by 2 bases; junction bases not matched to a gene: 2. Germline V gives CDR1 KGHDR, CDR2 SFDVKD. CDR3: CATRGTGGQETQYF. CDR3 DNA sequence: TGTGCCACCAGGGGGACAGGGGGACAAGAGACCCAGTACTTC.

The chain is built from TRBV6-5 and TRBJ1-1; D gene unclear. The CDR3 consists of 14 residues. V lost 2 bases and J 0 bases, leaving 7 bases between the germline ends. Germline CDR1 is MNHEY and CDR2 is SVGAGI. CDR3 sequence: CASSYGRMNTEAFF. In DNA form, the CDR3 reads TGTGCCAGCAGTTACGGCAGGATGAACACTGAAGCTTTCTTT.

This clonotype was seen a handful of times. The rearrangement links TRBV7-8 to TRBJ1-1; the D is unclear. V was cut by 4 bases and J by 0 bases, with 15 bases left in between. CDR1 is SGHVS and CDR2 is FQNEAQ in the germline V gene. This CDR3 spans 16 amino acids. The DNA of the CDR3 is TGTGCCAGCAGCTCACAGTACCTAGTCCTGAACACTGAAGCTTTCTTT. Its protein is CASSSQYLVLNTEAFF.

This clonotype was seen more than once but under ten times. This chain uses TRBV9 with TRBJ2-3; no reliable D call. V was shortened by 4 bases and J by 6 bases, with 15 bases between the two germline ends. The CDR3 spans 14 residues. CDR1 is SGDLS and CDR2 is YYNGEE in the germline V gene. CDR3 DNA: TGTGCCAGCAGCACATTGCTGGCGGAGGATACGCAGTATTTT. Protein sequence: CASSTLLAEDTQYF.

The chain recombines TRBV7-2 with TRBJ1-1; D is unclear. The CDR3 runs to 14 residues. The ends were cut back, 1 base at V and 4 bases at J, with 10 bases in the middle. Per the germline V gene, CDR1 is SGHTA and CDR2 is FQGNSA. CDR3 residues: CASSLVGETTEAFF. The CDR3 nucleotides are TGTGCCAGCAGCTTAGTTGGGGAGACCACTGAAGCTTTCTTT.

There are a few counts of this clonotype. The chain uses TRBV20-1 and TRBJ2-7, with D perhaps being TRBD1 or TRBD2 (5 bases each). V shed 6 bases and J shed 2 bases, with 14 bases lying between them. The length of the CDR3 is 13 residues. Germline CDR1 reads DFQATT; CDR2 reads SNEGSKA (reference sequence). In DNA form, the CDR3 reads TGCAGTGCCCCGGGGCAAACGGCCTACGAGCAGTACTTC. It yields the protein CSAPGQTAYEQYF.

The rearrangement uses TRBV7-2 and TRBJ2-4, with 7 bases matching TRBD2. Trimming removed 2 bases from V and 0 bases from J; junction bases left unmatched: 13. CDR3 size: 19 residues. The V gene's germline CDR1 is SGHTA and CDR2 FQGNSA. The CDR3 region is CASSLRGGAGSLAKNIQYF. CDR3 DNA sequence: TGTGCCAGCAGCTTAAGGGGAGGGGCCGGATCGCTAGCCAAAAACATTCAGTACTTC.

The chain joins TRBV18 to TRBJ1-1; weak D call: TRBD1 (6 bases). This CDR3 has 14 amino acids. Trimming pared 1 base from V and 7 bases from J, leaving 13 bases between. Germline CDR1 KGHSH, CDR2 LQKENI. CDR3 sequence (DNA): TGTGCCAGCTCACCACGTCCGGGGGCGAATGAAGCTTTCTTT. Protein product: CASSPRPGANEAFF.

The chain has TRBV5-1 and TRBJ2-3, with TRBD2 matching 14 bases. After removal of 8 bases from V and 6 bases from J, the junction contained 8 bases not matched to a gene. Looked up from germline, CDR1 is SGHRS and CDR2 is YFSETQ. This CDR3 is built from 15 residues. Here the CDR3 reads CASGTSGRVGDTQYF. CDR3 DNA: TGCGCCAGTGGGACTAGCGGGAGAGTGGGGGATACGCAGTATTTT.

J is TRBJ1-6 and V is TRBV20-1; unclear D gene. The CDR3 consists of 17 residues. V shed 2 bases and J shed 6 bases, with 20 bases lying between them. From germline, CDR1 is DFQATT and CDR2 SNEGSKA (reference sequence). In DNA, the CDR3 is TGCAGTGCTAGAATCCCGGGCCGTCCGGGCGGTAATTCACCCCTCCACTTT. It translates to CSARIPGRPGGNSPLHF.

This clonotype was counted between two and nine times. The chain links TRBV12-3 or TRBV12-4 to TRBJ2-3, with 8 bases matching TRBD1. CDR3 length equals 16 residues. V shed 7 bases, J shed 2 bases, and the junction held 11 bases outside the gene matches. The CDR3 DNA follows: TGTGCCAGCACAAGCCCCGGACAGGGAGCCACAGATACGCAGTATTTT. This encodes CASTSPGQGATDTQYF.

This chain links TRBV6-5 with TRBJ2-7; 10 nucleotides line up with TRBD1. CDR1 is MNHEY, CDR2 SVGAGI, per germline. The CDR3 runs to 14 residues. J was trimmed by 5 bases and V by 3 bases; bases with no gene match: 4. The CDR3: CASSYRTGGHEQYF. The CDR3 region has the DNA TGTGCCAGCAGTTATAGGACAGGGGGTCACGAGCAGTACTTC.

V usage is TRBV12-3 or TRBV12-4 and J usage is TRBJ1-2; the D gene is possibly TRBD1 (6 bases). The CDR3 covers 13 residues. V gave up 7 bases and J gave up 4 bases, with 13 bases separating them. The CDR3 region has the DNA TGTGCCAGCACCTACGGGGGGCCCTATGGCTACACCTTC. Encoded protein: CASTYGGPYGYTF.